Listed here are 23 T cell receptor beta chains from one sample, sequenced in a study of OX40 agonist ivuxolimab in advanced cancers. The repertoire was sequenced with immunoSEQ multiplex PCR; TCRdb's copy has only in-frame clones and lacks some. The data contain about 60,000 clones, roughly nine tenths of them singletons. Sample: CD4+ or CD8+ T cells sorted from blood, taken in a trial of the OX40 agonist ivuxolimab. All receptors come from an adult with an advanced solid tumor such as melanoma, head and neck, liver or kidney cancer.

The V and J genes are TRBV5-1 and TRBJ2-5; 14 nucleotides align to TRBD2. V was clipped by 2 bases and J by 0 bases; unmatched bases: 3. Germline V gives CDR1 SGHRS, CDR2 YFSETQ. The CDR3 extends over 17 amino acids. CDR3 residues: CASSLRLAGGYQETQYF. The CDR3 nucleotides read TGCGCCAGCAGCTTACGACTAGCGGGAGGGTACCAAGAGACCCAGTACTTC.

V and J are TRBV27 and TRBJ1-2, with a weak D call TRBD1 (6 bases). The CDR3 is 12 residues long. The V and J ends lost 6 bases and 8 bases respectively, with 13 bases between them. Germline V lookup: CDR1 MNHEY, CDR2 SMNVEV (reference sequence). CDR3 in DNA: TGTGCCAGCAGGGGGGCTTCTGGGGGCTACACCTTC. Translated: CASRGASGGYTF.

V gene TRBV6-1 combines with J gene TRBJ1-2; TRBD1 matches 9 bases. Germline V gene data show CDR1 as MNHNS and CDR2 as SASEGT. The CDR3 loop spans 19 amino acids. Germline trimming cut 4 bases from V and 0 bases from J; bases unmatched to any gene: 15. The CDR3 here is CASSARLDRGRFSNYGYTF. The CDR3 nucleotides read TGTGCCAGCAGTGCACGACTGGACAGGGGCCGGTTTTCTAACTATGGCTACACCTTC.

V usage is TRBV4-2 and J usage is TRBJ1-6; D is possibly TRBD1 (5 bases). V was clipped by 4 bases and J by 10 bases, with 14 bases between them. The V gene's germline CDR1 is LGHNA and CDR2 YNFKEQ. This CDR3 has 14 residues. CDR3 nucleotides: TGTGCCAGCAGCCCGGTCGGGGGAGGGTCACCCCTCCACTTT. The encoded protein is CASSPVGGGSPLHF.

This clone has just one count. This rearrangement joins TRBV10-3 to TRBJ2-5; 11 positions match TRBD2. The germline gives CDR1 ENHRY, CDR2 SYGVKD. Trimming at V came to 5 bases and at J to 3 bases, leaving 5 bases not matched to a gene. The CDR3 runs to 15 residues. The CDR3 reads CAISLSGGAKETQYF. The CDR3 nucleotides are TGTGCCATCAGTCTTAGCGGGGGGGCTAAAGAGACCCAGTACTTC.

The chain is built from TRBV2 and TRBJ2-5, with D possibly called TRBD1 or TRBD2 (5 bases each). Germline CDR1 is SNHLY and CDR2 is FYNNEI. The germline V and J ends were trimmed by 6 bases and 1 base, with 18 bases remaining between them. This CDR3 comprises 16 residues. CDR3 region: CASSDIGTGLQETQYF. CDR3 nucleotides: TGTGCCAGCAGCGATATAGGGACGGGGCTCCAAGAGACCCAGTACTTC.

CDR3 in amino acids: CASSLWRGYSTSTDTQYF. The CDR3 DNA reads TGTGCCAGCAGCTTATGGCGGGGGTACTCAACTAGCACAGATACGCAGTATTTT. This chain uses TRBV5-4 with TRBJ2-3; the match to TRBD2 covers 7 bases. Germline CDR1 is SGHNT and CDR2 is YYREEE (reference sequence). After removal of 2 bases from V and 0 bases from J, the junction contained 12 bases not matched to a gene. This CDR3 contains 18 residues.

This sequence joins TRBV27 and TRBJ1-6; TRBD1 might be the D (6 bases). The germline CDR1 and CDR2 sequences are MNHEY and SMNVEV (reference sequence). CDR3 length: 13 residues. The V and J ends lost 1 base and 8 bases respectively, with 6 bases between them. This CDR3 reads CASSLYRDSPLHF. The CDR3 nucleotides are TGTGCCAGCAGTTTATACAGGGATTCACCCCTCCACTTT.

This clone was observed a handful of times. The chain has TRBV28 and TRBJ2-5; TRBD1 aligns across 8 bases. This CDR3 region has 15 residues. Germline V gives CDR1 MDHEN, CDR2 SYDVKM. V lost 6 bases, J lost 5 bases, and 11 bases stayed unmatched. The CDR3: CASRTPAGGKETQYF. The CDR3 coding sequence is TGTGCCAGCAGAACCCCGGCAGGGGGCAAGGAGACCCAGTACTTC. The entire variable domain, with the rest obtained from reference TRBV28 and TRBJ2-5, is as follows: DVKVTQSSRYLVKRTGEKVFLECVQDMDHENMFWYRQDPGLGLRLIYFSYDVKMKEKGDIPEGYSVSREKKERFSLILESASTNQTSMYLCASRTPAGGKETQYFGPGTRLLVL.

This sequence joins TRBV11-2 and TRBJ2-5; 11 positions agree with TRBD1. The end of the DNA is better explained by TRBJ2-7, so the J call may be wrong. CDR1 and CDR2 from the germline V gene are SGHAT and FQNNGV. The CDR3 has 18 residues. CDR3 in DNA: TGTGCCAGCAGCTTATCGTGGGACGGGACAGGGGGTTCCTACGAGCAGTACTTC. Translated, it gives CASSLSWDGTGGSYEQYF.

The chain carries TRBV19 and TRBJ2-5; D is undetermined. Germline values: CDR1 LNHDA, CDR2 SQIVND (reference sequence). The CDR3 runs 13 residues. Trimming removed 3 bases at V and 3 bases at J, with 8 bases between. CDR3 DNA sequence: TGTGCCAGTAGTATCGGTTCGGAAGAGACCCAGTACTTC. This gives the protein CASSIGSEETQYF.

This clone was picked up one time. CDR3 loop: CASSPSGLAGGLAGELFF. The CDR3 bases are TGTGCCAGCAGCCCGTCGGGACTAGCGGGAGGGCTTGCCGGGGAGCTGTTTTTT. The chain employs TRBV7-6 and TRBJ2-2; TRBD2 aligns across 16 bases. The J segment lost 6 bases and the V segment lost 5 bases, leaving 9 bases of the junction unmatched. The CDR3 loop spans 18 amino acids. Germline CDR1 and CDR2: SGHVS and FNYEAQ.

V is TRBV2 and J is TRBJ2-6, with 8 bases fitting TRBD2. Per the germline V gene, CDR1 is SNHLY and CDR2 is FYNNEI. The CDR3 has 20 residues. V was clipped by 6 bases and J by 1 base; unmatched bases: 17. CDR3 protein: CASRTEGSGGRGSGANVLTF. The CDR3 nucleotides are TGTGCCAGCAGGACGGAAGGTTCGGGGGGGCGCGGATCTGGGGCCAACGTCCTGACTTTC.

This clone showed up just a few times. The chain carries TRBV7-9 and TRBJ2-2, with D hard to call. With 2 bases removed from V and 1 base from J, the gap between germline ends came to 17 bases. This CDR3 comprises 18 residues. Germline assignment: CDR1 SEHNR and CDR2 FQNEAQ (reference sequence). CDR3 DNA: TGTGCCAGCAGCTTAATAACGTACGGATCCCTGAACACCGGGGAGCTGTTTTTT. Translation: CASSLITYGSLNTGELFF. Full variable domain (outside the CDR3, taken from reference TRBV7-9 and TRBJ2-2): DTGVSQNPRHKITKRGQNVTFRCDPISEHNRLYWYRQTLGQGPEFLTYFQNEAQLEKSRLLSDRFSAERPKGSFSTLEIQRTEQGDSAMYLCASSLITYGSLNTGELFFGEGSRLTVL.

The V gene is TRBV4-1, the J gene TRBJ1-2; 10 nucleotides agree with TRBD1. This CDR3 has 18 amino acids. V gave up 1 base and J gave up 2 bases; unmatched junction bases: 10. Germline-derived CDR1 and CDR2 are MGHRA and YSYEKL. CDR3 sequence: CASSQVWPPGQGNYGYTF. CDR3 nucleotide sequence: TGCGCCAGCAGCCAAGTATGGCCGCCGGGACAGGGGAACTATGGCTACACCTTC.

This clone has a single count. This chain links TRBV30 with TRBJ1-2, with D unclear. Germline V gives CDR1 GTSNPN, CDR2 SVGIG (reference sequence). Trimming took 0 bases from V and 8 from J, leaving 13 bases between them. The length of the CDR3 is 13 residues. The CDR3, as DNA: TGTGCCTGGAGTGTACAAACGGGATCGGGCTACACCTTC. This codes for CAWSVQTGSGYTF.

DNA of the CDR3: TGTGCCAGCAGCTTCAGCCAAGAGACCCAGTACTTC. Translating gives CASSFSQETQYF. The chain carries TRBV5-6 and TRBJ2-5; no clear D. Trimming took off 2 bases at V and 1 base at J, with 3 bases between the two ends. The germline V gene encodes CDR1 SGHDT and CDR2 YYEEEE. The CDR3 is 12 amino acids.

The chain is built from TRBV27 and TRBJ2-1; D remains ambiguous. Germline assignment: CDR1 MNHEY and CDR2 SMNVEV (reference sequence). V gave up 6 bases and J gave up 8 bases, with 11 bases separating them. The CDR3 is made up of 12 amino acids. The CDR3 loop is CASSLLGYEQFF. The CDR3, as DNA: TGTGCCAGCAGCCTCCTGGGGTATGAGCAGTTCTTC.

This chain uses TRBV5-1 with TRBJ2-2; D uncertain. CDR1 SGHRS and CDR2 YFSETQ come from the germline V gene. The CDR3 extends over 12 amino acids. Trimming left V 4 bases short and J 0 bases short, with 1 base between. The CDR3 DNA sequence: TGCGCCAGCAGCACGAACACCGGGGAGCTGTTTTTT. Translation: CASSTNTGELFF. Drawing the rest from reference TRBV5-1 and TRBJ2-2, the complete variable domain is KAGVTQTPRYLIKTRGQQVTLSCSPISGHRSVSWYQQTPGQGLQFLFEYFSETQRNKGNFPGRFSGRQFSNSRSEMNVSTLELGDSALYLCASSTNTGELFFGEGSRLTVL.

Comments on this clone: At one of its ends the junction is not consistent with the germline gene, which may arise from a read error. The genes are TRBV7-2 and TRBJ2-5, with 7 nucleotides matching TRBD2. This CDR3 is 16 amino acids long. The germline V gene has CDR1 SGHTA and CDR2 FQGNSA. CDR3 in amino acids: CASSLATLASQETQYF. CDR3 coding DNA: TGTGCCAGCAGCCTAGCCACACTAGCGAGCCAAGAGACCCAGTACTTC. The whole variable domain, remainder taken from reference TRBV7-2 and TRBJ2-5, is GAGVSQSPSNKVTEKGKDVELRCDPISGHTALYWYRQSLGQGLEFLIYFQGNSAPDKSGLPSDRFSAERTGGSVSTLTIQRTQQEDSAVYLCASSLATLASQETQYFGPGTRLLVL.

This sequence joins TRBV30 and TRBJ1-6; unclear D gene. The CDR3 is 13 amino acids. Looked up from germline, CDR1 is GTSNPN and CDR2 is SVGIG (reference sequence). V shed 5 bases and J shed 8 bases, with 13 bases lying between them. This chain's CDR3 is CAWCSTRHSPLHF. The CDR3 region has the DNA TGTGCCTGGTGCTCGACCCGCCATTCACCCCTCCACTTT.

CDR3 coding DNA: TGCGCCAGCAGCCAAGAGGAGGGCTATACCTACGAGCAGTACTTC. Translating gives CASSQEEGYTYEQYF. The chain recombines TRBV4-3 with TRBJ2-7; D may be TRBD2 (6 bases). V was trimmed by 0 bases and J by 2 bases, leaving 11 bases between them. Germline lookup yields CDR1 LGHNA and CDR2 YSLEER. The CDR3 sequence is 15 residues long.

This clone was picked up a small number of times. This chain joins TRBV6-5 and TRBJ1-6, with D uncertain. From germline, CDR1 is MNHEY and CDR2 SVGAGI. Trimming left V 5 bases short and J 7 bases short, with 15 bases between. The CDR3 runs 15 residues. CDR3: CASSRGGYRNSPLHF. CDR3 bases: TGTGCCAGCAGTCGCGGAGGGTATCGGAATTCACCCCTCCACTTT.